The 16 T cell receptor beta chains below come from one sample, sequenced in a study of T-cell memory formation after mild COVID-19. MiXCR was run by TCRdb on the 5' RACE reads, yielding one entry per CDR3 protein. Among roughly 250,000 distinct CDR3 sequences listed, around 17% were seen once. Sequencing used PBMCs or a T cell subset sorted from them (not recorded which). These receptor sequences come from a man between 18 and 29 years old who had mild COVID-19 (a few samples of this study predate the infection). Cell type and time point are not known.

The J gene is TRBJ1-1, the V gene TRBV19; D gene ambiguous. The germline gives CDR1 LNHDA, CDR2 SQIVND (reference sequence). The CDR3 spans 13 residues. The V end lost 6 bases, the J end lost 4 bases, and 12 bases lay between the germline ends. The CDR3: CASSLRVSTEAFF. CDR3 coding DNA: TGTGCCAGTAGCCTAAGGGTGAGCACTGAAGCTTTCTTT.

J is TRBJ1-5 and V is TRBV6-5; D ambiguous. V lost 3 bases and J lost 7, with 13 bases in between. The CDR3 loop spans 14 amino acids. Per germline, CDR1 MNHEY and CDR2 SVGAGI. The CDR3 reads CASSYGGDGQPQHF. Here the CDR3 DNA reads TGTGCCAGCAGTTATGGCGGGGATGGCCAGCCCCAGCATTTT.

This clonotype was seen a handful of times. J is TRBJ2-5 and V is TRBV5-4; D possibly matches TRBD1 or TRBD2 (5 bases each). In germline, CDR1 is SGHNT, CDR2 YYREEE (reference sequence). This CDR3 contains 14 residues. Trimming shortened V by 6 bases and J by 3 bases, and 15 bases separated the two germline ends. The CDR3 coding sequence is TGTGCCAGCAACGGCAATAGAGGGGAAGAGACCCAGTACTTC. This codes for CASNGNRGEETQYF.

The chain links TRBV9 to TRBJ2-3; D may be TRBD2 (6 bases). Germline V gives CDR1 SGDLS, CDR2 YYNGEE. Trimming stripped 0 bases from V and 4 bases from J, with 12 bases between. The CDR3 is 15 residues long. The CDR3 region has the DNA TGTGCCAGCAGCGTAGGAGGCGGGGAGGCAGATACGCAGTATTTT. This sequence encodes CASSVGGGEADTQYF. Using reference TRBV9 and TRBJ2-3 for the parts outside the CDR3, the full variable domain is DSGVTQTPKHLITATGQRVTLRCSPRSGDLSVYWYQQSLDQGLQFLIQYYNGEERAKGNILERFSAQQFPDLHSELNLSSLELGDSALYFCASSVGGGEADTQYFGPGTRLTVL.

The chain recombines TRBV6-5 with TRBJ2-6; 7 positions match TRBD2. The V and J ends lost 7 bases and 0 bases, in that order; junction bases with no gene match: 6. Germline lookup yields CDR1 MNHEY and CDR2 SVGAGI. The CDR3 is made up of 16 amino acids. Here the CDR3 reads CASNRDYLSGANVLTF. The CDR3 region has the DNA TGTGCCAGCAACCGGGACTACCTCTCTGGGGCCAACGTCCTGACTTTC.

The V and J genes are TRBV21-1 and TRBJ2-7; the table assigns TRBD1, which was not confirmed against the DNA. TRBV21-1 is shown as a pseudogene. The CDR3 runs 16 residues. The CDR3 DNA reads TGTGCCAGCAGCACCCAGGGGACAGGGTATCGCTACGAGCAGTACTTC. Its protein product is CASSTQGTGYRYEQYF.

This clonotype was observed many times. The rearrangement uses TRBV7-2 and TRBJ1-1; 10 bases are a match to TRBD1. Germline V gene sequence: CDR1 SGHTA, CDR2 FQGNSA. With V trimmed by 5 bases and J by 1 base, 1 base remained unmatched. CDR3 size: 14 residues. This chain's CDR3 is CASSRDRGNTEAFF. DNA for the CDR3: TGTGCCAGCAGCCGGGACAGGGGGAACACTGAAGCTTTCTTT.

In this sample, this clonotype turned up a few times. This rearrangement joins TRBV4-3 to TRBJ2-2; D is unclear. There are 15 residues in the CDR3. The germline V gene encodes CDR1 LGHNA and CDR2 YSLEER. Trimming removed 2 bases at V and 3 bases at J, with 10 bases between. CDR3 region: CASSQTVGYTGELFF. The CDR3, as DNA: TGCGCCAGCAGCCAAACTGTGGGGTACACCGGGGAGCTGTTTTTT.

This clonotype was seen only a few times. This rearrangement joins TRBV2 to TRBJ2-7; no reliable D call. The CDR3 spans 13 residues. Germline-derived CDR1 and CDR2 are SNHLY and FYNNEI. Trimming shortened V by 3 bases and J by 2 bases, and 8 bases separated the two germline ends. In DNA form, the CDR3 reads TGTGCCAGCAGTGAGGCTAGTCCCTACGAGCAGTACGTC. Translation: CASSEASPYEQYV.

The chain recombines TRBV6-5 with TRBJ1-3; no firm D call. V dropped 2 bases and J dropped 3 bases, with 8 bases sitting between them. CDR3 length equals 14 residues. The germline V gene has CDR1 MNHEY and CDR2 SVGAGI. CDR3 DNA sequence: TGTGCCAGCAGTTACAGGCCCGATGGAAACACCATATATTTT. Translation: CASSYRPDGNTIYF.

The chain carries TRBV6-7 and TRBJ2-1; a weak D match, TRBD2 (6 bases). TRBV6-7 is an ORF, with its function uncertain. With 1 base removed from V and 5 bases from J, the gap between germline ends came to 21 bases. The CDR3 contains 18 residues. The CDR3 loop is CASSYCIPELASDNEQFF. CDR3 DNA sequence: TGTGCCAGCAGTTACTGTATCCCGGAGCTAGCGTCTGACAATGAGCAGTTCTTC.

This clonotype has more than one count but fewer than ten. This chain links TRBV6-5 with TRBJ1-6; 9 nucleotides align to TRBD1. Per germline, CDR1 MNHEY and CDR2 SVGAGI. There are 17 residues in the CDR3. J was trimmed by 7 bases and V by 0 bases; bases with no gene match: 7. The CDR3 DNA reads as TGTGCCAGCAGTTACTCGAGGGACAGGGAGTGGAATTCACCCCTCCACTTT. Its protein product is CASSYSRDREWNSPLHF.

This clonotype was detected only a few times. V gene TRBV12-3 or TRBV12-4 combines with J gene TRBJ2-3; 8 positions match TRBD2. The V segment lost 2 bases and the J segment 2 bases; nucleotides outside the gene matches: 3. The CDR3 spans 15 residues. CDR3 coding DNA: TGTGCCAGCAGTTTACGGGGGGGCCTCACAGATACGCAGTATTTT. Translating gives CASSLRGGLTDTQYF.

The chain couples TRBV6-2 or TRBV6-3 to TRBJ1-1; D might be TRBD1 (5 bases). Germline V CDR1 and CDR2: MNHEY, SVGEGT. The CDR3 is 12 amino acids. V lost 4 bases and J 4 bases, leaving 7 bases between the germline ends. As DNA, the CDR3 is TGTGCCAGCAGTTCAGGGCTCACTGAAGCTTTCTTT. Residues: CASSSGLTEAFF.

The CDR3 region is CASSPPGLNQPQHF. The CDR3 nucleotides are TGTGCCAGCAGCCCACCGGGTCTAAATCAGCCCCAGCATTTT. The chain couples TRBV7-7 to TRBJ1-5; no reliable D call. Germline lookup yields CDR1 SSHAT and CDR2 FNYEAQ (reference sequence). The CDR3 has 14 amino acids. The ends were cut back, 5 bases at V and 4 bases at J, with 12 bases in the middle. The whole variable domain, filled in from reference TRBV7-7 and TRBJ1-5, reads GAGVSQSPRYKVTKRGQDVTLRCDPISSHATLYWYQQALGQGPEFLTYFNYEAQPDKSGLPSDRFSAERPEGSISTLTIQRTEQRDSAMYRCASSPPGLNQPQHFGDGTRLSIL.

The gene calls are TRBV18 and TRBJ1-4, with D perhaps TRBD1 (5 bases). V was cut by 3 bases and J by 3 bases, with 11 bases left in between. Germline values: CDR1 KGHSH, CDR2 LQKENI. The CDR3 length is 15 residues. CDR3 region: CASSPPGRPNEKLFF. CDR3 bases: TGTGCCAGCTCACCTCCGGGACGGCCTAATGAAAAACTGTTTTTT.